A single sample gave rise to the 2 T cell receptor beta chains below, sequenced in a study of blood T cell repertoires in COVID-19. The data were produced by immunoSEQ multiplex PCR, yet TCRdb's version contains in-frame clones alone and is incomplete. The sample lists hundreds of thousands of clones; over 75% were seen once. The sample consisted of PBMCs or T cells enriched from blood (not recorded which). Every receptor here comes from a man between 18 and 29 years old who had recovered from COVID-19.

The chain couples TRBV19 to TRBJ1-5, with 9 bases that match TRBD1. The CDR3 is made up of 14 amino acids. Germline values: CDR1 LNHDA, CDR2 SQIVND (reference sequence). With V trimmed by 7 bases and J by 6 bases, 7 bases remained unmatched. CDR3 DNA sequence: TGTGCCAGTACTTACAGGGGGCTGGGTCAGCCCCAGCATTTT. Its translation: CASTYRGLGQPQHF.

This rearrangement joins TRBV28 to TRBJ2-1; 7 bases line up with TRBD2. The V and J ends lost 4 bases and 0 bases, in that order; junction bases with no gene match: 6. This CDR3 contains 16 residues. CDR1 and CDR2 from the germline V gene are MDHEN and SYDVKM. The CDR3 sequence is CASSSPGGSSYNEQFF. Written as DNA, the CDR3 is TGTGCCAGCAGTTCGCCTGGCGGGAGCTCCTACAATGAGCAGTTCTTC.